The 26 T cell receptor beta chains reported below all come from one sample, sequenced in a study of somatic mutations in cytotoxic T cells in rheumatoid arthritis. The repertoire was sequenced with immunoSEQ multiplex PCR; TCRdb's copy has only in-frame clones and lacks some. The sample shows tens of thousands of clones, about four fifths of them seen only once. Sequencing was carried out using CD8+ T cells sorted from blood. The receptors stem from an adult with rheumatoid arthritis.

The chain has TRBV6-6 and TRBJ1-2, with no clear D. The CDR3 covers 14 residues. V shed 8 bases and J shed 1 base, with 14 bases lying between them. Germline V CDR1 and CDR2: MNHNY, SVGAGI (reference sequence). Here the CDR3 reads CASGFPTGNYGYTF. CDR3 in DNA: TGTGCCAGCGGATTTCCGACGGGTAACTATGGCTACACCTTC.

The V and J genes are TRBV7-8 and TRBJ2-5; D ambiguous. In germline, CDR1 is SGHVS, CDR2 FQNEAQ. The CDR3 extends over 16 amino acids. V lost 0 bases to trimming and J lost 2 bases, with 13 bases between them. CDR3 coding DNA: TGTGCCAGCAGCTTAGCGCGATTGCGTGGGCAAGAGACCCAGTACTTC. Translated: CASSLARLRGQETQYF. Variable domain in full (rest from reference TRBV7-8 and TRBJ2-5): GAGVSQSPRYKVAKRGQDVALRCDPISGHVSLFWYQQALGQGPEFLTYFQNEAQLDKSGLPSDRFFAERPEGSVSTLKIQRTQQEDSAVYLCASSLARLRGQETQYFGPGTRLLVL.

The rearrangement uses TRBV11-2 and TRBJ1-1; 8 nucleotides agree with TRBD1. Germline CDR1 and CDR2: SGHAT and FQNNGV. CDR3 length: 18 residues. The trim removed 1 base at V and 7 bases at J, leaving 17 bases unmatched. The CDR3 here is CASSLGVGTGWGIVEAFF. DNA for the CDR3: TGTGCCAGCAGCTTAGGAGTCGGGACAGGTTGGGGGATCGTTGAAGCTTTCTTT.

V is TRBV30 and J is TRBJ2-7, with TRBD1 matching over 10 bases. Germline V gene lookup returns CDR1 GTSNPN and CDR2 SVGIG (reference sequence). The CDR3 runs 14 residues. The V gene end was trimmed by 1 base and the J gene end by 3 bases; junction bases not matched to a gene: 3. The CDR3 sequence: CAWSAGTGDYEQYF. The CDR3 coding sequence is TGTGCCTGGAGTGCCGGGACAGGGGACTACGAGCAGTACTTC.

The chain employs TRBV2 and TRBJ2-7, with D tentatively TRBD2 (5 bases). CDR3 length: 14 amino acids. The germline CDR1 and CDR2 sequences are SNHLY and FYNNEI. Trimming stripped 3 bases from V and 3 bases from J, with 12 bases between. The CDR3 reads CASSESSSSYEQYF. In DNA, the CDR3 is TGTGCCAGCAGTGAGTCGTCTAGCAGCTACGAGCAGTACTTC.

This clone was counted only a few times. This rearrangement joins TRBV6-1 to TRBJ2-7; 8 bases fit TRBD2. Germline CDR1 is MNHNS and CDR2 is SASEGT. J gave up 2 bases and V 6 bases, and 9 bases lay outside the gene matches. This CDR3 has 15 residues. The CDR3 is CASSYTSGGPYEQYF. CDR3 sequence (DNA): TGTGCCAGCAGCTATACTAGCGGAGGACCCTACGAGCAGTACTTC.

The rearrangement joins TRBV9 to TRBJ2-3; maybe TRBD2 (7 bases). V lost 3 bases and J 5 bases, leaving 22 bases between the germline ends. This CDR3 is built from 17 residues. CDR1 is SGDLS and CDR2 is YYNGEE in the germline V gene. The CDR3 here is CASSEQTGGGGKDTQYF. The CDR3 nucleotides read TGTGCCAGCAGCGAACAAACGGGCGGGGGCGGAAAAGATACGCAGTATTTT.

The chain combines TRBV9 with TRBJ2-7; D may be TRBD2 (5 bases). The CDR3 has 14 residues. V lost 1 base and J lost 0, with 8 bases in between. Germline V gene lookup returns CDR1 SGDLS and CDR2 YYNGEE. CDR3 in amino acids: CASSVYGSSYEQYF. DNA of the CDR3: TGTGCCAGCAGCGTATATGGGAGCTCCTACGAGCAGTACTTC.

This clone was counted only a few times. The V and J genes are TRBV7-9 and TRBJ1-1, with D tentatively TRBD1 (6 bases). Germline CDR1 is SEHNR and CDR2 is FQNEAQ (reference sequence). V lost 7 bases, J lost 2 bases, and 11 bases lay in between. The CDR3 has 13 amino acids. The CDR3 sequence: CASKDRANTEAFF. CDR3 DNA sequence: TGTGCCAGCAAGGACAGAGCAAACACTGAAGCTTTCTTT.

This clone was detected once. DNA of the CDR3: TGTGCCAGCAGCCCGGGACCTAGAAATCAGCCCCAGCATTTT. Amino acids: CASSPGPRNQPQHF. This chain joins TRBV7-6 and TRBJ1-5, with D perhaps TRBD1 (5 bases). V shed 5 bases and J shed 4 bases, with 12 bases lying between them. CDR1 is SGHVS and CDR2 is FNYEAQ in the germline V gene. This CDR3 spans 14 amino acids.

The CDR3: CASSLDGEVYGYTF. The CDR3 DNA reads TGTGCCAGCAGCTTGGATGGGGAGGTCTATGGCTACACCTTC. The gene calls are TRBV5-4 and TRBJ1-2, with no clear D. Per germline, CDR1 SGHNT and CDR2 YYREEE (reference sequence). V shed 0 bases and J shed 4 bases, with 10 bases lying between them. The CDR3 spans 14 residues.

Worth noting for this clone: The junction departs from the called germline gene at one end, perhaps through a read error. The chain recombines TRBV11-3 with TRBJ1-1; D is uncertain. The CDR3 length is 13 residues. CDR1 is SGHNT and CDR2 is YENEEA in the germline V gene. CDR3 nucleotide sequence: TGTGCCGGCAGCCTAGGCGCGAACACTGAAGCTTTCTTT. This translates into CAGSLGANTEAFF. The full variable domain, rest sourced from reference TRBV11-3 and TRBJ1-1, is EAGVVQSPRYKIIEKKQPVAFWCNPISGHNTLYWYLQNLGQGPELLIRYENEEAVDDSQLPKDRFSAERLKGVDSTLKIQPAELGDSAVYLCAGSLGANTEAFFGQGTRLTVV.

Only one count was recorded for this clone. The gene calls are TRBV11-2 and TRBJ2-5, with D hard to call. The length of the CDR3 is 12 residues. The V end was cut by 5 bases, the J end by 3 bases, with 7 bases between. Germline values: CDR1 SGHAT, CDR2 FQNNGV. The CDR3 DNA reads TGTGCCAGCAGCCCAACGAAAGAGACCCAGTACTTC. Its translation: CASSPTKETQYF.

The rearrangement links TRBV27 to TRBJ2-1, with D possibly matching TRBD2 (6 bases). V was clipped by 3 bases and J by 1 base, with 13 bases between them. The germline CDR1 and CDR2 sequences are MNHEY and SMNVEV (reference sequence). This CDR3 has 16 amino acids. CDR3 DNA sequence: TGTGCCAGCAGTTTGGCGGGATTTGCATCCTACAATGAGCAGTTCTTC. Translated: CASSLAGFASYNEQFF.

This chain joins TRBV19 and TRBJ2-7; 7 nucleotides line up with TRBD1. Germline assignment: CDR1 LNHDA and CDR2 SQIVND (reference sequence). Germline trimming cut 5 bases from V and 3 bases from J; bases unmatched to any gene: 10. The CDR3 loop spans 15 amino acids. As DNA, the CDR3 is TGTGCCAGTAGTTCGGCCCCCGGGACAGACTACGAGCAGTACTTC. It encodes CASSSAPGTDYEQYF.

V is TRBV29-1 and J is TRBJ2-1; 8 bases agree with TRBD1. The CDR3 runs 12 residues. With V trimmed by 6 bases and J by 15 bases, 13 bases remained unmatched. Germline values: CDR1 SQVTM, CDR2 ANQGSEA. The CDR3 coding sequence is TGCAGCGTGATGGGACAGGCCGGGGAACGGTTCTTC. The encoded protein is CSVMGQAGERFF.

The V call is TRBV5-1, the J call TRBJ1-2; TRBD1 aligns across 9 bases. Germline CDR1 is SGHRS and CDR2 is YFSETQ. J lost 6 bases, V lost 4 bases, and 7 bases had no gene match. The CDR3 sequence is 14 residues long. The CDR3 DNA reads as TGCGCCAGCAGCCCTGGGGGACAGGGAAATGGCTACACCTTC. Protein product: CASSPGGQGNGYTF.

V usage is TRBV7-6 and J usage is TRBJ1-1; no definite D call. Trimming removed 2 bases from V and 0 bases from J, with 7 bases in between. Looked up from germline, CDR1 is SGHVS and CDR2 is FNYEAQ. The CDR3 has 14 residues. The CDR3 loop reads CASSLRGMNTEAFF. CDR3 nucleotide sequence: TGTGCCAGCAGCTTACGGGGTATGAACACTGAAGCTTTCTTT.

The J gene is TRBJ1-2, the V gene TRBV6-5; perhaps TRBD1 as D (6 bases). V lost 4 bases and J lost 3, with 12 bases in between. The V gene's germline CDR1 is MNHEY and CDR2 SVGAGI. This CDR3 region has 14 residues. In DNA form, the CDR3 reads TGTGCCAGCAGTTCCCGGGCAGGGGACTATGGCTACACCTTC. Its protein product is CASSSRAGDYGYTF.

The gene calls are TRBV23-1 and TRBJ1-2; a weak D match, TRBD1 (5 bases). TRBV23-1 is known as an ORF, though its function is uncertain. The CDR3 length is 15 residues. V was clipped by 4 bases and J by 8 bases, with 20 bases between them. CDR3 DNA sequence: TGCGCCAGCAGTCCTCAACCCCTGGGAAGGGGCGGCTACACCTTC. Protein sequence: CASSPQPLGRGGYTF.

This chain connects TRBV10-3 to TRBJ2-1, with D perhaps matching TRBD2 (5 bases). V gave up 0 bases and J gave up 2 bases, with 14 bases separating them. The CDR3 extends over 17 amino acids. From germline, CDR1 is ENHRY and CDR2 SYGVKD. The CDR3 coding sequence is TGTGCCATCAGTGAGTCAATCGCACTAGTCACCTACAATGAGCAGTTCTTC. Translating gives CAISESIALVTYNEQFF.

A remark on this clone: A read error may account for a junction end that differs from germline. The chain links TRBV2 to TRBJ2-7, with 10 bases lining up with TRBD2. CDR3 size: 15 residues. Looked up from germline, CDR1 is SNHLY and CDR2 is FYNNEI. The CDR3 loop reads CASSSYLAGAAGGDF. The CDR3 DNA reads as TGTGCCAGCAGTTCTTATCTAGCGGGAGCCGCCGGTGGGGACTTC.

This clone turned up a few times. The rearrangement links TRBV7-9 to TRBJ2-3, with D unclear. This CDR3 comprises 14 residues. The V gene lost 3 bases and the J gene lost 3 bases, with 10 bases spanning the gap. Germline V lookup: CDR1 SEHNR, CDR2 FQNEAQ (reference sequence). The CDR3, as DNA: TGTGCCAGCAGCTTTGCGGCAGGAACAGATACGCAGTATTTT. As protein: CASSFAAGTDTQYF.

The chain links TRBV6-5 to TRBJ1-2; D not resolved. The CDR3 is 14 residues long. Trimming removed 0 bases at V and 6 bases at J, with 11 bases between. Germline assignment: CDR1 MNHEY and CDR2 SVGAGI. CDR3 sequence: CASSYSPGRNGYTF. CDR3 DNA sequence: TGTGCCAGCAGTTACTCGCCAGGTCGGAATGGCTACACCTTC.

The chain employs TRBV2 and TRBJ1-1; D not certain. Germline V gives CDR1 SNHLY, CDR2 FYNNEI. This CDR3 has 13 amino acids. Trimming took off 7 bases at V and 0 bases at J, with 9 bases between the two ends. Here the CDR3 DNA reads TGTGCCAGCATACGGCAGATGAACACTGAAGCTTTCTTT. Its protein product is CASIRQMNTEAFF.

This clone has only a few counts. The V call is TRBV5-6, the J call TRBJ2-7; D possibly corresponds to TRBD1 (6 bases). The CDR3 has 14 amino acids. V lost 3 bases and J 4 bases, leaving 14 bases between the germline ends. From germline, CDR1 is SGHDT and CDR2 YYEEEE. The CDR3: CASSYAGVGYEQYF. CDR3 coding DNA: TGTGCCAGCAGCTACGCAGGGGTTGGGTACGAGCAGTACTTC.